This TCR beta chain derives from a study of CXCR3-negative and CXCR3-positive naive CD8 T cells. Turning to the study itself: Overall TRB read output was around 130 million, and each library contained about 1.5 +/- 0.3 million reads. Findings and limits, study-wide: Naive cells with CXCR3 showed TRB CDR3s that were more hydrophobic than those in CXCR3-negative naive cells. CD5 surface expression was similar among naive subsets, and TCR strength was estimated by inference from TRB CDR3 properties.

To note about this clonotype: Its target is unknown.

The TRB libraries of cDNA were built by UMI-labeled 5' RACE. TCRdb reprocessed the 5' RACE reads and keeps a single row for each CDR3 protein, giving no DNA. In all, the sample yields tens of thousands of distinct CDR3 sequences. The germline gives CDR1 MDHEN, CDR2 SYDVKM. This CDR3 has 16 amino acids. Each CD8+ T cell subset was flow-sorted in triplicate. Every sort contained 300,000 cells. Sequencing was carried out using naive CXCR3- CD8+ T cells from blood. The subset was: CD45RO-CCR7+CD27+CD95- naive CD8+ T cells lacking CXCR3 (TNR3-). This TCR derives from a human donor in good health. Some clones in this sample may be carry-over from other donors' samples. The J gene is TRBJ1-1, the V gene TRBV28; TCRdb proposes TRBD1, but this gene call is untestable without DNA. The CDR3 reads CASSSPEFSVDTEAFF. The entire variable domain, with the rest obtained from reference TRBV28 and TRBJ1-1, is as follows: DVKVTQSSRYLVKRTGEKVFLECVQDMDHENMFWYRQDPGLGLRLIYFSYDVKMKEKGDIPEGYSVSREKKERFSLILESASTNQTSMYLCASSSPEFSVDTEAFFGQGTRLTVV.